The source of this TCR beta chain is a study of human T cells and chemical hapten exposure. Across the whole study: The use of 2% DPC on roughly 2 cm by roughly 2 cm of upper inner arm skin constituted sensitization. Study-level results: Counts of TCRs above 1 in 1000 frequency stayed unchanged with DPC sensitization.

Individual cDNA molecules received unique molecular identifiers in the library. TCRdb used MiXCR to reprocess the RACE reads, holding one entry per CDR3 protein. The profile shows about 140,000 distinct CDR3 sequences, approximately 12% of them singletons. Indicated time point: patch test 2, 6 weeks after DPC sensitization. The treatment is: therapeutic diphenylcyclopropenone sensitization with weekly scalp DPC. Blood collection took place prior to placing each patch test. Details on this clonotype: What it binds is not known.

The CDR3 extends over 15 amino acids. V lost 2 bases to trimming and J lost 2 bases, with 9 bases between them. CDR1 and CDR2 (germline): MNHEY, SVGAGI. The input for sequencing was whole blood, taken in connection with sensitization to the hapten diphenylcyclopropenone (DPC). The rearrangement uses TRBV6-5 and TRBJ2-2; D may be TRBD1 or TRBD2 (6 bases each). The receptor was isolated from a woman between 50 and 59 years old with alopecia areata. Some clones in this sample may be carry-over from other donors' samples. The CDR3 region is CASSYEGGNTGELFF. The CDR3 nucleotides read TGTGCCAGCAGTTACGAGGGGGGAAACACCGGGGAGCTGTTTTTT.